A single sample gave rise to the 21 T cell receptor beta chains below, sequenced in a study of cytomegalovirus exposure and HLA in healthy donors (dated by TCRdb to 2015 to 2018). To prepare the library, the immunoSEQ multiplex PCR assay was applied. For the multiplex PCR, a mixture combining 60 forward primers for TCR Vbeta segments and 13 reverse primers for TCR Jbeta segments was used. The source is immuneACCESS, and TCRdb retained only in-frame sequences with V and J called. Part of the clones is not carried over; for the studies checked, unresolved V genes explain less than half of this, and the remainder is unexplained. This sample lists approximately 180,000 clones; roughly 80% were detected once. In total, the top ten clones hold 4.9% of the sample. What was sequenced was PBMCs. The receptor source for this set is a woman aged 18 to 35 in good health and CMV-seropositive.

The gene calls are TRBV4-1 and TRBJ2-5; 9 bases line up with TRBD1. The trim removed 1 base at V and 5 bases at J, leaving 20 bases unmatched. Germline V gives CDR1 MGHRA, CDR2 YSYEKL. The CDR3 is made up of 20 amino acids. CDR3 sequence reads: CASSQVWVGGLQGAWETQYF. Here the CDR3 DNA reads TGCGCCAGCAGCCAAGTCTGGGTAGGGGGTTTACAGGGGGCGTGGGAGACCCAGTACTTC.

V and J are TRBV13 and TRBJ1-2; the match to TRBD1 covers 8 bases. Trimming removed 5 bases from V and 5 bases from J; junction bases left unmatched: 10. Germline CDR1 PRHDT, CDR2 FYEKMQ (reference sequence). This CDR3 region has 15 residues. The CDR3 nucleotides are TGTGCCAGCAGCCTATACACAGGGGGGCTTTATGGCTACACCTTC. The encoded protein is CASSLYTGGLYGYTF.

This rearrangement joins TRBV28 to TRBJ1-3; 9 bases match TRBD1. Germline V gene data show CDR1 as MDHEN and CDR2 as SYDVKM. J lost 3 bases, V lost 5 bases, and 8 bases had no gene match. The length of the CDR3 is 16 residues. The CDR3 region is CASSTVGQGFGNTIYF. The CDR3 nucleotides are TGTGCCAGCAGTACGGTAGGACAGGGGTTTGGAAACACCATATATTTT.

This chain uses TRBV4-2 with TRBJ2-7; TRBD1 aligns across 8 bases. Germline V CDR1 and CDR2: LGHNA, YNFKEQ. Trimming removed 2 bases from V and 4 bases from J; junction bases left unmatched: 10. The CDR3 sequence is 16 residues long. The CDR3 DNA follows: TGTGCCAGCAGCCAAACAGCCCGACAGGGGAAATACGAGCAGTACTTC. Amino acid sequence: CASSQTARQGKYEQYF.

The rearrangement joins TRBV7-9 to TRBJ1-5; 11 nucleotides line up with TRBD1. V lost 1 base to trimming and J lost 7 bases; unmatched junction nucleotides: 9. The CDR3 has 17 amino acids. Germline CDR1 and CDR2: SEHNR and FQNEAQ (reference sequence). DNA for the CDR3: TGTGCCAGCAGCTTAGTCAGGACAGGGGGCCGTAGGCAGCCCCAGCATTTT. Translation: CASSLVRTGGRRQPQHF.

This chain uses TRBV6-6 with TRBJ1-5; tentatively, D is TRBD1 (5 bases). V gave up 2 bases and J gave up 0 bases, with 5 bases separating them. The CDR3 is 14 amino acids. Germline CDR1 MNHNY, CDR2 SVGAGI (reference sequence). CDR3: CASSYQGSNQPQHF. DNA for the CDR3: TGTGCCAGCAGTTACCAGGGTAGCAATCAGCCCCAGCATTTT.

V gene TRBV5-1 combines with J gene TRBJ2-7; TRBD1 might be the D (6 bases). The CDR3 contains 14 residues. Germline values: CDR1 SGHRS, CDR2 YFSETQ. Trimming took 1 base from V and 4 from J, leaving 12 bases between them. CDR3 nucleotides: TGCGCCAGCAGCTTGTCACAGGGTTTTTACGAGCAGTACTTC. Amino acids: CASSLSQGFYEQYF.

This chain connects TRBV9 to TRBJ2-2; a weak D match, TRBD1 (5 bases). Trimming took 0 bases from V and 4 from J, leaving 7 bases between them. This CDR3 has 14 amino acids. Germline CDR1 SGDLS, CDR2 YYNGEE. The CDR3 DNA is TGTGCCAGCAGCGTAGAGACAGCCACCGGGGAGCTGTTTTTT. It translates to CASSVETATGELFF.

This sequence joins TRBV7-9 and TRBJ1-5; D is undetermined. The CDR3 totals 15 residues. The V gene lost 1 base and the J gene lost 1 base, with 8 bases spanning the gap. Germline V gene lookup returns CDR1 SEHNR and CDR2 FQNEAQ (reference sequence). For the CDR3, the DNA is TGTGCCAGCAGCTTAGAAAGTGGCAGCAATCAGCCCCAGCATTTT. Translating it yields CASSLESGSNQPQHF.

The chain joins TRBV7-6 to TRBJ2-1, with D possibly matching TRBD2 (6 bases). There are 11 residues in the CDR3. Between the trimmed V and J ends, which lost 8 bases and 12 bases, there was a span of 14 bases. Germline V lookup: CDR1 SGHVS, CDR2 FNYEAQ. The CDR3 is CASPDGRGQFF. In DNA, the CDR3 is TGTGCCAGCCCTGACGGGCGGGGGCAGTTCTTC.

This chain links TRBV10-3 with TRBJ1-1; D not resolved. This CDR3 is 12 amino acids long. Germline V gene sequence: CDR1 ENHRY, CDR2 SYGVKD. With 5 bases removed from V and 0 bases from J, the gap between germline ends came to 4 bases. The CDR3 region is CAISPLNTEAFF. In DNA, the CDR3 is TGTGCCATCAGTCCCTTGAACACTGAAGCTTTCTTT.

This chain links TRBV11-2 with TRBJ2-3; 8 bases fit TRBD2. This CDR3 comprises 16 residues. Germline V gene data show CDR1 as SGHAT and CDR2 as FQNNGV. V dropped 1 base and J dropped 6; count of bases not matched to a gene: 9. CDR3 DNA sequence: TGTGCCAGCAGCTTAGTGGCCGGGGGGGCCTGGGATACGCAGTATTTT. Its translation: CASSLVAGGAWDTQYF.

V usage is TRBV7-2 and J usage is TRBJ1-4; a weak D match, TRBD1 (6 bases). CDR1 is SGHTA, CDR2 FQGNSA, per germline. Trimming took off 6 bases at V and 0 bases at J, with 14 bases between the two ends. There are 16 residues in the CDR3. The CDR3 spells CASSETGTTTNEKLFF. The CDR3 coding sequence is TGTGCCAGCAGTGAAACCGGGACAACAACTAATGAAAAACTGTTTTTT.

V usage is TRBV7-9 and J usage is TRBJ2-3, with a weak D call TRBD2 (7 bases). This CDR3 is built from 14 residues. Germline CDR1 is SEHNR and CDR2 is FQNEAQ (reference sequence). V lost 5 bases, J lost 8 bases, and 17 bases lay in between. The DNA for the CDR3 is TGTGCCAGCAGCCGCAGGGAGGGGGGGGTTACGCAGTATTTT. It encodes CASSRREGGVTQYF.

The sample holds a few counts of this clone. The chain links TRBV5-6 to TRBJ2-5, with TRBD2 identical over 12 bases. This CDR3 is built from 16 residues. J gave up 1 base and V 4 bases, and 5 bases lay outside the gene matches. Germline V lookup: CDR1 SGHDT, CDR2 YYEEEE. The CDR3 nucleotides read TGTGCCAGCAGCCTTACTAGCGGGGGGCTCCAAGAGACCCAGTACTTC. Protein product: CASSLTSGGLQETQYF.

This sequence joins TRBV6-1 and TRBJ2-7; tentative D call: TRBD2 (5 bases). In germline, CDR1 is MNHNS, CDR2 SASEGT. V was cut by 7 bases and J by 6 bases, with 16 bases left in between. The CDR3 totals 13 residues. CDR3 sequence reads: CASILRWESEQYF. As DNA, the CDR3 is TGTGCCAGCATCTTGAGGTGGGAGAGCGAGCAGTACTTC.

V gene TRBV7-3 combines with J gene TRBJ2-2, with 15 bases aligning to TRBD2. The ends lost 5 bases at V and 4 bases at J; junction bases unmatched: 2. This CDR3 contains 16 residues. Looked up from germline, CDR1 is SGHTA and CDR2 is FQGTGA. In nucleotides, the CDR3 is TGTGCCAGCAGCAAGGGACTAGCGGGGGGCACCGGGGAGCTGTTTTTT. Its protein is CASSKGLAGGTGELFF.

This rearrangement joins TRBV11-2 to TRBJ1-2; D may be TRBD1 (6 bases). Per germline, CDR1 SGHAT and CDR2 FQNNGV. CDR3 length: 13 residues. The V end lost 6 bases, the J end lost 6 bases, and 14 bases lay between the germline ends. CDR3: CASRAQGLDGYTF. CDR3 DNA: TGTGCCAGCAGGGCTCAGGGGTTAGATGGCTACACCTTC.

The chain uses TRBV6-5 and TRBJ1-5; 8 bases are shared with TRBD1. With 4 bases clipped from V and 8 bases from J, the junction kept 10 bases outside the gene matches. Germline V gives CDR1 MNHEY, CDR2 SVGAGI. The CDR3 is made up of 15 amino acids. The CDR3: CASSSTGERGEPQHF. In nucleotides, the CDR3 is TGTGCCAGCAGTTCGACAGGGGAACGGGGAGAGCCCCAGCATTTT.

The chain is built from TRBV5-6 and TRBJ2-7; the match to TRBD1 covers 9 bases. The germline CDR1 and CDR2 sequences are SGHDT and YYEEEE. The CDR3 has 15 amino acids. The ends lost 4 bases at V and 2 bases at J; junction bases unmatched: 7. This CDR3 is CASSVTGTGPYEQYF. CDR3 sequence (DNA): TGTGCCAGCAGCGTAACCGGGACAGGGCCCTACGAGCAGTACTTC.

The rearrangement links TRBV14 to TRBJ1-3; TRBD1 is a possible D gene (5 bases). CDR3 size: 17 residues. The ends were cut back, 4 bases at V and 3 bases at J, with 19 bases in the middle. Germline values: CDR1 SGHDN, CDR2 FVKESK. The CDR3 DNA follows: TGTGCCAGCAGCCTCCCGACGGGACTAAGTTTTGGAAACACCATATATTTT. The encoded protein is CASSLPTGLSFGNTIYF.